This TCR beta chain comes out of a study of T cells expressing NK-cell markers. For the study at large: Repertoire data for TCR beta were derived from sorted T cells (CD3+CD56+NKG2C+, CD3+CD56+NKG2C- and CD3+CD56-NKG2C+). Study-level findings and limits: The CD3+CD56-NKG2C+ fraction was also led by these clonotypes in a few donors. In a group of about 6 donors, dominant NKG2C+ clonotypes represented roughly 1.0-7.5% of CD8+ T cells.

Libraries used 5'RACE template switching adding universal primer site and UMIs. With the 5' RACE reads reprocessed, TCRdb shows one record per CDR3 protein and no DNA. This sample's clone table lists 300,000 to 450,000 distinct CDR3 sequences. Germline lookup yields CDR1 DFQATT and CDR2 SNEGSKA (reference sequence). The CDR3 has 14 residues. For this clonotype: Antigen: not known.

The chain uses TRBV20-1 and TRBJ2-3. This clonotype originated in a man aged 18-69 years in good health. The sample was blood T cells: a sorted CD56 or NKG2C T cell subset, CD4+ or CD8+ T cells, or bulk PBMC T cells (not recorded which). Here the CDR3 reads CSASKEILTDTQYF.